This T cell receptor (beta chain) was captured by sequencing in a study of immune cell composition in non-small cell lung cancer. Method: immunoSEQ multiplex PCR; TCRdb's copy keeps in-frame clones and lacks some. The table has about 14,000 clones, around 85% seen once. Germline V CDR1 and CDR2: SGHTA, FQGNSA. V was pared by 0 bases and J by 3 bases, with 9 bases between. There are 15 residues in the CDR3. Sequenced material: lung tumor tissue. The TCR comes from a human donor with non-small cell lung cancer. The chain has TRBV7-2 and TRBJ2-1; the D is unclear. DNA for the CDR3: TGTGCCAGCAGCTTAGCGGGAATAGTCTACAATGAGCAGTTCTTC. Its protein is CASSLAGIVYNEQFF. Drawing the rest from reference TRBV7-2 and TRBJ2-1, the complete variable domain is GAGVSQSPSNKVTEKGKDVELRCDPISGHTALYWYRQSLGQGLEFLIYFQGNSAPDKSGLPSDRFSAERTGGSVSTLTIQRTQQEDSAVYLCASSLAGIVYNEQFFGPGTRLTVL.